Shown below are 8 T cell receptor beta chains from a single sample sequenced in a study of blood T cell repertoires in COVID-19. TCRdb's table, derived via immunoSEQ multiplex PCR, lists solely in-frame clones and lacks some. The data hold roughly 240,000 clones, with 85% observed a single time. Sequencing used PBMCs or T cells enriched from blood (not recorded which). The source is a woman aged 45-59 years with acute COVID-19.

V usage is TRBV20-1 and J usage is TRBJ2-1, with 8 bases aligning to TRBD2. With V trimmed by 3 bases and J by 9 bases, 7 bases remained unmatched. Per the germline V gene, CDR1 is DFQATT and CDR2 is SNEGSKA (reference sequence). CDR3 length: 13 residues. CDR3 residues: CSASYGGAGEQFF. Here the CDR3 DNA reads TGCAGTGCTAGTTACGGGGGGGCGGGTGAGCAGTTCTTC.

The chain links TRBV29-1 to TRBJ2-1, with TRBD1 identical over 9 bases. The CDR3 covers 13 residues. The V gene end was trimmed by 4 bases and the J gene end by 7 bases; junction bases not matched to a gene: 5. Germline V gene sequence: CDR1 SQVTM, CDR2 ANQGSEA. The CDR3 DNA follows: TGCAGCGTTGGACGGACAGGGGAAAATGAGCAGTTCTTC. Translating gives CSVGRTGENEQFF.

The chain uses TRBV4-1 and TRBJ1-1, with D possibly TRBD1 on 6 matching bases. With 1 base removed from V and 0 bases from J, the gap between germline ends came to 9 bases. The CDR3 contains 15 residues. Germline V lookup: CDR1 MGHRA, CDR2 YSYEKL. The DNA of the CDR3 is TGCGCCAGCAGCCAAGTACCAGGGGTGAACACTGAAGCTTTCTTT. Encoded protein: CASSQVPGVNTEAFF.

The CDR3: CASSDGSRSNQPQHF. The CDR3 region has the DNA TGTGCCAGCAGCGACGGGAGTCGTAGCAATCAGCCCCAGCATTTT. The chain links TRBV5-8 to TRBJ1-5; D is unresolved. V lost 4 bases and J 0 bases, leaving 11 bases between the germline ends. CDR3 length: 15 residues. The germline V gene has CDR1 SGHTS and CDR2 YDEGEE. Full variable domain (rest looked up from reference TRBV5-8 and TRBJ1-5): EAGVTQSPTHLIKTRGQQATLRCSPISGHTSVYWYQQALGLGLQFLLWYDEGEERNRGNFPPRFSGRQFPNYSSELNVNALELEDSALYLCASSDGSRSNQPQHFGDGTRLSIL.

The chain uses TRBV6-1 and TRBJ1-4; D may be TRBD1 (6 bases). The CDR3 is made up of 14 amino acids. Per germline, CDR1 MNHNS and CDR2 SASEGT. Trimming stripped 1 base from V and 10 bases from J, with 13 bases between. The CDR3 DNA reads TGTGCCAGCAGTGAAGGTTGGGGAGGGGGAAAACTGTTTTTT. Translating gives CASSEGWGGGKLFF.

This chain connects TRBV9 to TRBJ2-7; D is perhaps TRBD1 (6 bases). This CDR3 comprises 15 residues. V lost 1 base and J 0 bases, leaving 11 bases between the germline ends. Germline CDR1 SGDLS, CDR2 YYNGEE. CDR3 DNA: TGTGCCAGCAGCGTAACAGGGACAAGCTCCTACGAGCAGTACTTC. Amino acids: CASSVTGTSSYEQYF.

The CDR3 DNA is TGTGCCAGCTCACCAACCGGGACACCTGGATCCGGGGAGCTGTTTTTT. It encodes CASSPTGTPGSGELFF. This chain uses TRBV18 with TRBJ2-2, with D possibly matching TRBD1 (6 bases). The CDR3 runs to 16 residues. Trimming shortened V by 2 bases and J by 6 bases, and 16 bases separated the two germline ends. Germline V gene lookup returns CDR1 KGHSH and CDR2 LQKENI.

This rearrangement joins TRBV4-3 to TRBJ2-3; weak D call: TRBD1 (6 bases). Germline V gives CDR1 LGHNA, CDR2 YSLEER. The CDR3 loop spans 16 amino acids. Trimming pared 0 bases from V and 0 bases from J, leaving 10 bases between. The CDR3 region is CASSQDRGISTDTQYF. CDR3 nucleotide sequence: TGCGCCAGCAGCCAAGATAGGGGGATTAGCACAGATACGCAGTATTTT.